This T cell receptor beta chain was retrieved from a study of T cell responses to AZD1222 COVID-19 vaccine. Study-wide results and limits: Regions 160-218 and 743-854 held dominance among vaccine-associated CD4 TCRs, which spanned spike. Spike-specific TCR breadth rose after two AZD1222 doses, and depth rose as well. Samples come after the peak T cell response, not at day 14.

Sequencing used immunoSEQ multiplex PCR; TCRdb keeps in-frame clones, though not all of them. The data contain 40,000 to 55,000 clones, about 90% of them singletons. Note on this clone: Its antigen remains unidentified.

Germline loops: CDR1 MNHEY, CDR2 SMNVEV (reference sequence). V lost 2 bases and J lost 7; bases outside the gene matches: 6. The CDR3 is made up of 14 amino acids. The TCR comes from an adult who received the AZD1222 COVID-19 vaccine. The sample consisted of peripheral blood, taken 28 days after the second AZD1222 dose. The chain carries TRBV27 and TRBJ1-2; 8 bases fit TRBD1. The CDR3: CASSLQWTGTGYTF. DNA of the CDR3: TGTGCCAGCAGTTTACAGTGGACAGGGACTGGCTACACCTTC.